This section outlines one TCR beta chain sequence together with its context. Some clones are missing from TCRdb's copy, which holds only in-frame ones; the method was immunoSEQ multiplex PCR. This sample has tens of thousands of clones; around 85% occur once, and the top ten carry approximately 4.6%. This sample was taken from a study of OX40 agonist ivuxolimab in advanced cancers. Background on the study: A mean age of around 60 years, range about 20 to 85, was recorded, and roughly 80% were male.

The sample consisted of CD4+ or CD8+ T cells sorted from blood, taken in a trial of the OX40 agonist ivuxolimab. This sequence originates from an adult with an advanced solid tumor such as melanoma, head and neck, liver or kidney cancer.

CDR3: CASRRTSDYEQYF. In nucleotides, the CDR3 is TGTGCCAGCAGAAGGACTAGCGACTACGAGCAGTACTTC. J is TRBJ2-7 and V is TRBV6-1; 9 bases agree with TRBD2. This CDR3 region has 13 residues. Germline V lookup: CDR1 MNHNS, CDR2 SASEGT. Germline trimming cut 6 bases from V and 3 bases from J; bases unmatched to any gene: 3.